This T cell receptor (beta chain) comes out of a study of beta chain features in type 1 diabetes. The study, taken as a whole, reports: The VDJ junctions of type 1 diabetes patients carried fewer insertions and more deletions. Shorter TCRB CDR3s, moderately but significantly so, marked every one of the four CD4+ subsets in Type 1 diabetes patients.

The study reverse transcribed the entire isolated RNA, so it sequenced expressed TCRB transcripts. Profiling relied on immunoSEQ multiplex PCR, and the TCRdb table lists in-frame clones only, not all of them. Altogether about 400,000 clones are present, roughly 13% being singletons, with the ten largest covering about 0.01%. The sample holds a few counts of this clone. Its antigen is unidentified. The V end was cut by 2 bases, the J end by 6 bases, with 11 bases between. The CDR3 runs 13 residues. Looked up from germline, CDR1 is SGHRS and CDR2 is YFSETQ. The chain employs TRBV5-1 and TRBJ1-2; tentatively, D is TRBD1 (6 bases). The sequence came from a woman aged 18-35 years with type 1 diabetes. Sequencing used naive CD4+ T cells from blood. In DNA form, the CDR3 reads TGCGCCAGCAGCTTTATAGGGGGGGATGGCTACACCTTC. Translating it yields CASSFIGGDGYTF.